This is a list of T cell receptor beta chains from one sample in a study of cytomegalovirus exposure and HLA in healthy donors. The protocol was immunoSEQ multiplex PCR, while the TCRdb copy is restricted to in-frame clones and leaves out a portion. The data show approximately 270,000 clones, with almost 90% seen just once and 0.37% held by the top ten. Sequencing was performed on PBMCs. Receptors were obtained from a woman in her late teens or twenties in good health and CMV-seronegative. The CDR3 runs from the conserved cysteine through the conserved F or W. The order of the fields is CDR3 DNA, CDR3 protein, V gene, clone size, D gene, J gene, CDR3 length. D genes are given only for firm matches. Where a row states a size, it is once, few, many or the class of an expanded clone; other rows omit it.

TGTGCCAGCAGCTTAAACCTATTCTCTGGAAACACCATATATTTT | CASSLNLFSGNTIYF | TRBV5-6 | once | - | TRBJ1-3 | 15
TGCGCCAGCAGTCAGGGGCAGGCCTATGGCTACACCTTC | CASSQGQAYGYTF | TRBV5-1 | - | - | TRBJ1-2 | 13
TGTGCCAGCAGTGCCTGGACAGTCAATCAGCCCCAGCATTTT | CASSAWTVNQPQHF | TRBV6-1 | - | - | TRBJ1-5 | 14
TGTGCCAGCAGTTGGGGACAGGAATGGGAGACCCAGTACTTC | CASSWGQEWETQYF | TRBV5-6 | few | TRBD1 | TRBJ2-5 | 14
TGTGCCAGCAGGTACGGGGGGACCAGCTCCTACAATGAGCAGTTCTTC | CASRYGGTSSYNEQFF | TRBV6-5 | - | TRBD2 | TRBJ2-1 | 16
TGTGCCAGCAGTTACTCCCTCTCTGGGGCCAACGTCCTGACTTTC | CASSYSLSGANVLTF | TRBV6-5 | - | - | TRBJ2-6 | 15
TGCGCCAGCGCCGGGACAGGGGGGGATGAGCAGTTCTTC | CASAGTGGDEQFF | TRBV4-1 | - | TRBD1 | TRBJ2-1 | 13
TGTGCCAGCAGCATTGAAACAGGGTCGTCCTACGAGCAGTACTTC | CASSIETGSSYEQYF | TRBV7-2 | few | - | TRBJ2-7 | 15
TGTGCCAGTAGTATGGTTCCCAGAGGTGCGGGCTACACCTTC | CASSMVPRGAGYTF | TRBV19 | - | - | TRBJ1-2 | 14
TGCGCCAGCAACGGGAACACTGAAGCTTTCTTT | CASNGNTEAFF | TRBV5-1 | - | - | TRBJ1-1 | 11
TGCGCCAGCAGCCTGGGACAGGGAACCACCGGGGAGCTGTTTTTT | CASSLGQGTTGELFF | TRBV4-1 | - | TRBD1 | TRBJ2-2 | 15
TGTGCCAGCAGTTTATCTCGGCAACAGCAAGAGACCCAGTACTTC | CASSLSRQQQETQYF | TRBV27 | - | - | TRBJ2-5 | 15
TGCGCCAGCAGGGAAGGGGACTATGATGGAACTGAAGCTTTCTTT | CASREGDYDGTEAFF | TRBV5-1 | - | - | TRBJ1-1 | 15
TGTGCCAGCAGCCAAACAGTGGGGACTCACTATGGCTACACCTTC | CASSQTVGTHYGYTF | TRBV16 | - | - | TRBJ1-2 | 15
TGTGCCAGCAGCGTGGGGCCGACCGGGGAGCTGTTTTTT | CASSVGPTGELFF | TRBV9 | - | - | TRBJ2-2 | 13
TGTGCCAGCAGTACCTCAGGGGGTAATCAGCCCCAGCATTTT | CASSTSGGNQPQHF | TRBV28 | - | TRBD1 | TRBJ1-5 | 14
TGTGCCAGCTCACCAGGGACTACCCAAGAGACCCAGTACTTC | CASSPGTTQETQYF | TRBV18 | - | TRBD2 | TRBJ2-5 | 14
TGTGCCAGCAGGGACCCGGGGGTTGGGGCCAACGTCCTGACTTTC | CASRDPGVGANVLTF | TRBV28 | - | - | TRBJ2-6 | 15
TGCAGCGTTGCCGGGGGGATCACTGAAGCTTTCTTT | CSVAGGITEAFF | TRBV29-1 | - | - | TRBJ1-1 | 12
TGTGCCAGTAGCGGCGGGACCGATGAACAAGAGACCCAGTACTTC | CASSGGTDEQETQYF | TRBV19 | - | - | TRBJ2-5 | 15
TGTGCCAGCAGTCACCCTTCGGACAGGGACGAGCAGTACTTC | CASSHPSDRDEQYF | TRBV28 | - | TRBD1 | TRBJ2-7 | 14
TGTGCCAGCTCGAAGGGAGATCGCGGCAATCAGCCCCAGCATTTT | CASSKGDRGNQPQHF | TRBV2 | few | - | TRBJ1-5 | 15
TGCGCCAGCAGCTCCGGGACAGGTTATAATTCACCCCTCCACTTT | CASSSGTGYNSPLHF | TRBV5-1 | - | TRBD1 | TRBJ1-6 | 15
TGCAGCGTTGATTTGGGGGCCTATGGCTACACCTTC | CSVDLGAYGYTF | TRBV29-1 | - | - | TRBJ1-2 | 12
TGTGCCAGCAGCCCCAGGGATCAAAACACCATATATTTT | CASSPRDQNTIYF | TRBV5-4 | - | - | TRBJ1-3 | 13
TGTGCCTGGAGGGACCCCGGGACAGGGGCCAACGCGAACACCGGGGAGCTGTTTTTT | CAWRDPGTGANANTGELFF | TRBV30 | - | TRBD1 | TRBJ2-2 | 19
TGTGCCAGCAGCTTAGCGCGTAGGGGGAAAACTGGAAACACCATATATTTT | CASSLARRGKTGNTIYF | TRBV7-9 | - | - | TRBJ1-3 | 17
TGTGCCAGCAGCGGTGACAGGGTTGGGGGCTACACCTTC | CASSGDRVGGYTF | TRBV7-8 | - | TRBD1 | TRBJ1-2 | 13
TGCACCATCAGACTGGTAAACTCCTACGAGCAGTACTTC | CTIRLVNSYEQYF | TRBV29-1 | - | - | TRBJ2-7 | 13
TGTGCCAGCAGTGTGGGCGGGGGGCACTACAATGAGCAGTTCTTC | CASSVGGGHYNEQFF | TRBV6-4 | few | TRBD2 | TRBJ2-1 | 15
TGTGCCATTAGCCCCGGGACAGAGTATGGCTACACCTTC | CAISPGTEYGYTF | TRBV6-5 | few | TRBD1 | TRBJ1-2 | 13
TGCGCCAGCAGCTTCGGTAGCGGGGCCTACAATGAGCAGTTCTTC | CASSFGSGAYNEQFF | TRBV5-1 | - | TRBD2 | TRBJ2-1 | 15
TGTGCCAGTAGTGTACGCGGGGGGGACTCCTACAATGAGCAGTTCTTC | CASSVRGGDSYNEQFF | TRBV19 | - | TRBD2 | TRBJ2-1 | 16
TGTGCCAGCTCACCGACGAAGGGGTACTATGGCTACACCTTC | CASSPTKGYYGYTF | TRBV18 | - | - | TRBJ1-2 | 14
TGCGCCAGCAGCTTTGGGACAGGGGGCAAGGAGACCCAGTACTTC | CASSFGTGGKETQYF | TRBV5-1 | once | TRBD1 | TRBJ2-5 | 15
TGTGCCAGCTCACCACGACAGACAGGGGTTACCGAAGCTTTCTTT | CASSPRQTGVTEAFF | TRBV18 | - | TRBD1 | TRBJ1-1 | 15
TGTGCCAGCAGTCGGGACAGGTCCCTTTTAAACTATGGCTACACCTTC | CASSRDRSLLNYGYTF | TRBV2 | - | TRBD1 | TRBJ1-2 | 16
TGTGCCAGCAGCGCCGGGGGTGGGACGGCGTATGGCTACACCTTC | CASSAGGGTAYGYTF | TRBV9 | - | - | TRBJ1-2 | 15
TGTGCCAGTAGTATTTGGAGGAGCGTGACCGGGGAGCTGTTTTTT | CASSIWRSVTGELFF | TRBV19 | - | - | TRBJ2-2 | 15
TGCAGCGTTTCTAGCGGCACCGGGGAGCTGTTTTTT | CSVSSGTGELFF | TRBV29-1 | - | TRBD2 | TRBJ2-2 | 12
TGTGCCAGCAGCTTAGCGGGGGGTTACAATGAGCAGTTCTTC | CASSLAGGYNEQFF | TRBV6-1 | - | TRBD2 | TRBJ2-1 | 14
TGTGCCAGCACAGGGGCTTTGAACACTGAAGCTTTCTTT | CASTGALNTEAFF | TRBV6-5 | - | - | TRBJ1-1 | 13
TGTGCCAGCAGCGTCCGGGACTACAATGAGCAGTTCTTC | CASSVRDYNEQFF | TRBV11-3 | once | - | TRBJ2-1 | 13
TGTGCCAGCAGCCCATATTACCTAACAGGGGGCACTGAAGCTTTCTTT | CASSPYYLTGGTEAFF | TRBV7-9 | once | TRBD1 | TRBJ1-1 | 16
TGTGCCAGCAGTTTACGTCCCAGGGAAGAGACCCAGTACTTC | CASSLRPREETQYF | TRBV28 | - | - | TRBJ2-5 | 14
TGTGCCAGCAGTTCCGGGACAGGGGAGGCCGGGGAGCTGTTTTTT | CASSSGTGEAGELFF | TRBV27 | - | TRBD1 | TRBJ2-2 | 15
TGTGCCAGTAGTATAGGACAGGCGAACACTGAAGCTTTCTTT | CASSIGQANTEAFF | TRBV19 | once | - | TRBJ1-1 | 14
TGTGCCAGCAGTTACCAGGGACAGGGGGCCGTCGAGCAGTACTTC | CASSYQGQGAVEQYF | TRBV6-5 | - | TRBD1 | TRBJ2-7 | 15
TGTGCCAGCAGCATCATACAGGGGTTCGGCTATGGCTACACCTTC | CASSIIQGFGYGYTF | TRBV5-6 | - | TRBD1 | TRBJ1-2 | 15
TGTGCCAGCAGCTTCCGGGACTCCTATGAGCAGTTCTTC | CASSFRDSYEQFF | TRBV7-2 | - | - | TRBJ2-1 | 13
TGTGCCAGCAGCTCATCCTGGACAGTCTCACCCCTCCACTTT | CASSSSWTVSPLHF | TRBV14 | few | - | TRBJ1-6 | 14
TGTGCCAGCAGCACCTCAGGGGGCGGTCAGCCCCAGCATTTT | CASSTSGGGQPQHF | TRBV7-9 | few | TRBD1 | TRBJ1-5 | 14
TGTGCCAGCAGCGTAGGGGTAGAGGTGGAGCAGTACTTC | CASSVGVEVEQYF | TRBV9 | - | - | TRBJ2-7 | 13